This entry concerns a single T cell receptor beta chain. It has no known antigen specificity. No much larger clone is present one base from it, and per-base qualities are unavailable. The donors were healthy, HIV-negative adults with no recently reported acute infections or vaccinations. All donors were Caucasian adults living in Nashville, Tennessee, USA. For unsorted samples, around 90 million PBMCs were counted, and genomic DNA was extracted using the QIAamp DNA Blood Mini kit. After blood collection by leukapheresis, PBMCs were isolated using Ficoll-Histopaque density gradient centrifugation and then cryopreserved in the vapor phase of liquid nitrogen. The CDR3 sequence holds 14 residues, the cysteine and phenylalanine included. CDR3 DNA only is kept here, 42 bases in frame from base 1. The germline V gene provides CDR1 MDHEN and CDR2 SYDVKM. V is pared back by 3 bases and J by 5 bases, with 11 bases lying between the germline termini.

These data originate in a study of shared clonotypes between healthy human individuals (TCRdb year 2020). At the level of the whole study: The cohort comprised a couple of women and three men aged 18 to 49 years. Per donor, leukapheresis produced somewhere between about 0.9 and 9 billion PBMCs. Libraries were prepared and TCR repertoires were sequenced by different laboratories using diverse techniques, in order to increase sequencing depth and limit assay-specific biases. The study deeply sequenced blood TCR repertoires of several healthy adults to estimate repertoire size and the extent of clonotype sharing between individuals.

Using the deep immunoSEQ assay, TCR CDR3 regions were amplified from genomic DNA by multiplex PCR. Genomic DNA extracted from each cell subset was distributed evenly over all wells of several immunoSEQ 96-well plates, and each plate served as one replicate. Each replicate PCR for unsorted PBMC received 300 to 350 ng genomic DNA, equal to 30,000 to 35,000 T cell genomes. Ten immunoSEQ deep assay plates were used to sequence unsorted PBMC genomic DNA. The purified libraries were quantified using a Qubit 3.0 fluorometer, sized with a Bioanalyzer 2100, and then quantified again using the KAPA Library Quantification kit. A separate single-read 150-cycle Illumina NextSeq 550 flow cell was used to sequence each immunoSEQ 96-well plate. Processing in the source paper ran as follows. Because the immunoSEQ output included only junctional sequences and no quality scores, the filtering could not be the same as the filtering used for full-length reads. Sequences were annotated with PyIR, a Python wrapper for IgBLAST v1.9, using IMGT germline references to assign V/J genes and CDR3. Reads were filtered out if the reads had weak V/J assignments (E-value above 1e-6), no CDR3, stop codons, out-of-frame junctions, or ambiguous translated residues. V3J clonotypes were defined as sequences sharing the same inferred V gene, J gene, and CDR3 amino acid sequence. The percentage overlap between two repertoires was calculated by dividing the number of shared unique clonotypes by the size of the smaller repertoire. Three approaches were used to assess repertoire richness: RTK rarefaction, the Chao1 estimator, and Recon v2.1 estimates of unobserved clonotypes. Here the immuneACCESS table is served through TCRdb, limited to in-frame sequences with V and J called. Missing clones are a known gap in these copies; in checked studies unresolved V genes cover under half, and the rest lacks a known reason. V and J calls and clone size are as listed in that table; D and trimming were resolved from the DNA. The sample table lists approximately 440,000 clones, around 77% of them with a count of one. Around 11% of the sample is taken by the ten largest.

The full study reports these points: The small number of donors limited the genetic and exposure-history diversity represented. Pairwise subsampling led to the expectation that sequencing depth would affect the degree of clonotype sharing among donors. Sampling was restricted to blood, and TCR repertoires in tissues likely differ from the TCR repertoires found in blood.

The TCR comes from a middle-aged woman in good health. Some clones in this sample may be carry-over from other donors' samples. The sample taken for sequencing was PBMCs. In this chain, TRBV28 is recombined with TRBJ2-1, with the D gene call left open. The CDR3 corresponds to CASSFTVKHNEQFF. The DNA is TGTGCCAGCAGTTTCACTGTAAAACACAATGAGCAGTTCTTC.